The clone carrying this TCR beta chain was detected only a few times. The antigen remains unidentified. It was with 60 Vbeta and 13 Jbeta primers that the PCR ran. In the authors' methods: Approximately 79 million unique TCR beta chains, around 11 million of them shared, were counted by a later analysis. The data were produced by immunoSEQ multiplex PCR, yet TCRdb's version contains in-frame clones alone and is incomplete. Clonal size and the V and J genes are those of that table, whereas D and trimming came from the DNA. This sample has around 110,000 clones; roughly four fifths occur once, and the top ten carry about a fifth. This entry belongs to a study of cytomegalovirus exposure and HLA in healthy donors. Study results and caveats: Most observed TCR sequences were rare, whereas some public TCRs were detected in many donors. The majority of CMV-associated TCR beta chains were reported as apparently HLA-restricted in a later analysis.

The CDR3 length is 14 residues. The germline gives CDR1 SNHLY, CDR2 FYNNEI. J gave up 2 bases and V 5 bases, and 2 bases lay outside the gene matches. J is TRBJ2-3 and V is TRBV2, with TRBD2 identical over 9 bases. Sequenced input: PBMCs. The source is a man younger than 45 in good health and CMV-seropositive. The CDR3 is CASSLAGATDTQYF. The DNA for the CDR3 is TGTGCCAGCAGTTTAGCGGGGGCCACAGATACGCAGTATTTT.